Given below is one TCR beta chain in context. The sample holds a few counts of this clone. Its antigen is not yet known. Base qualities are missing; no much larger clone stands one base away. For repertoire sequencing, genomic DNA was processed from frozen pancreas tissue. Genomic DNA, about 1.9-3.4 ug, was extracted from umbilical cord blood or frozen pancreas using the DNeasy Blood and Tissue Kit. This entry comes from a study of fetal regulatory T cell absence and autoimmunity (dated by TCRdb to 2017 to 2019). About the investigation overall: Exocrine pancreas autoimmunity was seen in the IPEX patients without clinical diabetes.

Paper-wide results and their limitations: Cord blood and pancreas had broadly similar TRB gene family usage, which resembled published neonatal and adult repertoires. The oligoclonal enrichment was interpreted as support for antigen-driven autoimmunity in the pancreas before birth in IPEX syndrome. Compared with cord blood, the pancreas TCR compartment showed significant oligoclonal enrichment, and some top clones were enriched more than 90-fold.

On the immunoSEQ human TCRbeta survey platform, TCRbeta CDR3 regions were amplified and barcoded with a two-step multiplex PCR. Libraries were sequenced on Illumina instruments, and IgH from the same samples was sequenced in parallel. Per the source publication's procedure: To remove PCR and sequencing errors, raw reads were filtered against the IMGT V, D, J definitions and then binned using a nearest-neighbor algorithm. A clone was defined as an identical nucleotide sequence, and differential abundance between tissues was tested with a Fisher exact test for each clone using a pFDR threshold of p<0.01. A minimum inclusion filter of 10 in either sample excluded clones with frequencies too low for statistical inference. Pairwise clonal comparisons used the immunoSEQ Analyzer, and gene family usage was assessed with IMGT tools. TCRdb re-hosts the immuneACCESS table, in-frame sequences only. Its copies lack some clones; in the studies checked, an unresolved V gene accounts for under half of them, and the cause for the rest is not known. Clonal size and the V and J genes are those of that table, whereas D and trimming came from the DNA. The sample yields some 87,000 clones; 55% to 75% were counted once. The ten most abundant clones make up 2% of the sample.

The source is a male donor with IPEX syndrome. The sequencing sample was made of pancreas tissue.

The nucleotide sequence reads TGTGCCAGCGGGCCCAGTCGGTGGACTGAAGCTTTCTTT. Translated, this gives CASGPSRWTEAFF. Recombination linked TRBV2 to TRBJ1-1, with the D gene call left open. The germline ends are 15 bases apart after V is trimmed by 8 bases and J by 5 bases. Inclusive of the bounding cysteine and phenylalanine, the CDR3 is 13 residues long. This entry keeps only the CDR3 DNA: 39 bases, framed from base 1. In the germline V gene, CDR1 corresponds to SNHLY and CDR2 to FYNNEI.